This T cell receptor (beta chain) comes out of a study of T cells after yellow fever vaccination (dated by TCRdb to the late 2010s). Broadly, across the study: The SMART-Seq v4 Ultra Low Input RNA kit was used to prepare libraries from fractions with low cell numbers. Bulk TCR alpha and beta repertoires were sequenced longitudinally to track T-cell clones before and after primary and booster YFV17D yellow fever vaccination. Two healthy male donors, one aged 18 to 30 and one aged 30 to 40 years, were included in the cohort. Blood was collected at multiple timepoints before and after primary and secondary immunization, and bulk PBMC replicates and cell subsets were isolated.

On the study overall, not on this receptor specifically: Compared with the primary T-cell response, the secondary T-cell response was faster but weaker, reaching its peak on day 5 rather than on day 15. Because abundant contaminating clonotypes from the bulk population could be contained in FACS-sorted repertoires, computational filtering was required. A small share of clonotypes was detected in both CD4 and CD8 compartments, with the overlap likely arising from convergent recombination. Because only a couple of donors were included in the study, the extent to which the findings can be generalized is limited. After the booster, most of the clones that had expanded following primary vaccination were detected again (roughly 96% of CD4 and around 88% of CD8), which suggests that memory was broadly maintained.

Read against the paper, the sample's treatment or condition label means: live attenuated yellow fever vaccine strain. PBMCs were isolated from peripheral blood using a standard Ficoll-Paque protocol. Dynabeads CD4 and CD8 positive selection kits were used to isolate the CD4 and CD8 T-cell fractions. RNA was extracted with TriZol from bulk PBMCs, CD4 and CD8 fractions, and dextramer-positive and dextramer-negative fractions. The CDR3, from cysteine to phenylalanine, totals 14 residues. CDR3 DNA is the only sequence kept; it has 42 bases, read in frame from the first base. V is cut by 4 bases and J by 2 bases, and the space between the germline ends is 11 bases. According to the germline V gene (reference sequence), CDR1 reads WNHNN and CDR2 reads SYGVQD. TCR cDNA was synthesized by 5'RACE template switching, through which a universal primer site and unique molecular identifiers were introduced. cDNA synthesis was primed from both the TCR alpha and TCR beta constant segments. Library amplification involved two PCR steps, and the second step added sample barcodes and sequencing adapters. Sequencing of libraries was performed on Illumina HiSeq 2500 (2x100 bp) or NovaSeq (2x150 bp). The source study handled its data this way. Reads were demultiplexed and collapsed into UMI consensus sequences with MIGEC, and V(D)J alignment was performed with MiXCR. Using edgeR on replicate PBMC samples, clonotypes were called vaccine-responding if FDR was below 0.01 and the log2 fold change was above 5 up to day 15. Bulk clonotypes were assigned CD4 or CD8 identity according to which sequenced CD4 or CD8 repertoire held them at higher abundance. The raw public data were reprocessed by TCRdb itself: fastp quality trimming at Q25, MiXCR clonotype calling, in-frame beta chains only. Every CDR3 protein is listed once, alongside the most common genes and DNA of its rows. The V and J calls and clone size are TCRdb's, not the authors'. The sample includes more than 90,000 distinct CDR3 sequences, with roughly 8.9% observed a single time. About 25% of the sample comes from the top ten.

Ten or more counts support this clonotype. This receptor's antigen is unknown. Base qualities are not at hand, and no much larger clone is one base apart. The clonotype was recovered from a man aged 30 to 39 who received the YFV17D yellow fever vaccine. The sequence links TRBV10-1 to TRBJ2-5, with the D segment identity uncertain. The sequenced sample was CD8+ T cells sorted from PBMCs, obtained 45 days after the yellow fever booster vaccination. Read as DNA, the sequence is TGCGCCAGCAGTGGGTCTTCGGAACAAGAGACCCAGTACTTC. The encoded protein is CASSGSSEQETQYF.